A single sample gave rise to the 18 T cell receptor beta chains below, sequenced in a study of cytomegalovirus exposure and HLA in healthy donors. A multiplex PCR was run with 60 Vbeta primers and 13 Jbeta primers. Profiling relied on immunoSEQ multiplex PCR, and the TCRdb table lists in-frame clones only, not all of them. The data hold under 250,000 clones, with 82% observed a single time. The sample consisted of PBMCs. The origin of the receptors is a man aged 35 to 55 in good health and CMV-seropositive.

J is TRBJ1-2 and V is TRBV7-9; 7 bases fit TRBD1. The CDR3 is 13 residues long. The V gene's germline CDR1 is SEHNR and CDR2 FQNEAQ (reference sequence). Trimming removed 6 bases from V and 2 bases from J; junction bases left unmatched: 3. CDR3 amino acids: CASRGTVNYGYTF. CDR3 nucleotides: TGTGCCAGCAGGGGGACAGTCAACTATGGCTACACCTTC. The entire variable domain, with the rest obtained from reference TRBV7-9 and TRBJ1-2, is as follows: DTGVSQNPRHKITKRGQNVTFRCDPISEHNRLYWYRQTLGQGPEFLTYFQNEAQLEKSRLLSDRFSAERPKGSFSTLEIQRTEQGDSAMYLCASRGTVNYGYTFGSGTRLTVV.

The V gene is TRBV6-1, the J gene TRBJ1-3; D ambiguous. The length of the CDR3 is 14 residues. The V gene lost 4 bases and the J gene lost 3 bases, with 10 bases spanning the gap. The germline CDR1 and CDR2 sequences are MNHNS and SASEGT. CDR3 protein: CASSVVLSGNTIYF. The DNA of the CDR3 is TGTGCCAGCAGTGTTGTTCTGAGTGGAAACACCATATATTTT.

The J gene is TRBJ2-7, the V gene TRBV15; 9 bases match TRBD1. The CDR3 is 15 residues long. The germline V gene has CDR1 LNHNV and CDR2 YYDKDF (reference sequence). Trimming removed 0 bases from V and 5 bases from J; junction bases left unmatched: 5. The CDR3 loop reads CATSREQGAVDEQYF. The CDR3 DNA reads as TGTGCCACCAGCAGAGAACAGGGGGCTGTGGACGAGCAGTACTTC.

This clone was seen just once. This chain joins TRBV27 and TRBJ2-2; weak D call: TRBD2 (5 bases). Trimming shortened V by 0 bases and J by 1 base, and 12 bases separated the two germline ends. Germline V gives CDR1 MNHEY, CDR2 SMNVEV (reference sequence). The CDR3 consists of 17 residues. The CDR3, as DNA: TGTGCCAGCAGTTTATCGGGAGCACTCCTGAACACCGGGGAGCTGTTTTTT. Protein sequence: CASSLSGALLNTGELFF.

The CDR3 loop is CASSLGRQGNEQFF. Written as DNA, the CDR3 is TGTGCCAGCAGCTTGGGAAGACAGGGCAATGAGCAGTTCTTC. The chain couples TRBV5-4 to TRBJ2-1, with 7 bases identical to TRBD1. V lost 0 bases to trimming and J lost 6 bases; unmatched junction nucleotides: 3. The CDR3 covers 14 residues. Germline CDR1 and CDR2: SGHNT and YYREEE (reference sequence).

This sequence joins TRBV6-1 and TRBJ1-5, with 7 positions matching TRBD1. Trimming at V came to 6 bases and at J to 0 bases, leaving 2 bases not matched to a gene. The CDR3 contains 14 residues. Per the germline V gene, CDR1 is MNHNS and CDR2 is SASEGT. This CDR3 reads CASRGQYSNQPQHF. The CDR3 DNA reads as TGTGCCAGCAGGGGACAGTATAGCAATCAGCCCCAGCATTTT.

J is TRBJ2-7 and V is TRBV15, with D possibly TRBD2 on 6 matching bases. This CDR3 is built from 16 residues. The V gene's germline CDR1 is LNHNV and CDR2 YYDKDF (reference sequence). V lost 1 base to trimming and J lost 4 bases, with 17 bases between them. CDR3 nucleotides: TGTGCCACCAGCAGAGTAAGGGGAGCGGGCGATTACGAGCAGTACGTC. It translates to CATSRVRGAGDYEQYV.

This clone was detected a few times. The chain employs TRBV2 and TRBJ2-2, with a weak D call TRBD1 (6 bases). Germline assignment: CDR1 SNHLY and CDR2 FYNNEI. The V gene lost 6 bases and the J gene lost 5 bases, with 10 bases spanning the gap. This CDR3 is built from 13 residues. The CDR3 spells CASRQGETGELFF. The CDR3 DNA reads TGTGCCAGCAGACAGGGCGAGACCGGGGAGCTGTTTTTT.

The V and J genes are TRBV27 and TRBJ2-7, with D possibly being TRBD1 (6 bases). Germline values: CDR1 MNHEY, CDR2 SMNVEV (reference sequence). The CDR3 spans 15 residues. Trimming removed 0 bases from V and 3 bases from J, with 12 bases in between. The CDR3 here is CASSLSSGHLYEQYV. CDR3 sequence (DNA): TGTGCCAGCAGTTTATCTTCGGGACACCTCTACGAGCAGTACGTC.

The chain carries TRBV5-8 and TRBJ2-6; tentative D call: TRBD2 (6 bases). The CDR3 sequence is 15 residues long. Germline CDR1 reads SGHTS; CDR2 reads YDEGEE. Between the trimmed V and J ends, which lost 0 bases and 2 bases, there was a span of 6 bases. CDR3 coding DNA: TGTGCCAGCAGCTTGGGGGGGGCTGGGGCCAACGTCCTGACTTTC. It specifies CASSLGGAGANVLTF.

V usage is TRBV7-3 and J usage is TRBJ2-2; 8 nucleotides align to TRBD1. V lost 1 base and J lost 6; bases outside the gene matches: 1. Looked up from germline, CDR1 is SGHTA and CDR2 is FQGTGA. The CDR3 length is 14 residues. The CDR3 loop reads CASSLIQGAGELFF. DNA of the CDR3: TGTGCCAGCAGCTTAATACAGGGGGCCGGGGAGCTGTTTTTT.

The J gene is TRBJ2-7, the V gene TRBV5-1, with 9 bases matching TRBD2. V lost 1 base to trimming and J lost 7 bases; unmatched junction nucleotides: 9. Germline lookup yields CDR1 SGHRS and CDR2 YFSETQ. CDR3 size: 15 residues. The CDR3 DNA sequence: TGCGCCAGCAGCTTGACTAGCGGGTCTTTTAGAGAGCAGTACTTC. Amino acids: CASSLTSGSFREQYF.

V and J are TRBV27 and TRBJ2-7; TRBD2 might be the D (6 bases). Between the trimmed V and J ends, which lost 8 bases and 3 bases, there was a span of 11 bases. CDR1 and CDR2 (germline): MNHEY, SMNVEV (reference sequence). The CDR3 has 12 residues. The CDR3, as DNA: TGTGCCAGCCTGGGGGGTGACTACGAGCAGTACTTC. Its protein is CASLGGDYEQYF.

The chain links TRBV6-1 to TRBJ1-3; unclear D gene. Germline values: CDR1 MNHNS, CDR2 SASEGT. The CDR3 runs 16 residues. V was clipped by 2 bases and J by 0 bases, with 11 bases between them. CDR3 DNA: TGTGCCAGCAGTGAATTGCGGCCCGGCTCTGGAAACACCATATATTTT. It codes for CASSELRPGSGNTIYF.

The chain carries TRBV6-6 and TRBJ2-7; 9 bases fit TRBD2. Germline values: CDR1 MNHNY, CDR2 SVGAGI (reference sequence). Trimming at V came to 6 bases and at J to 4 bases, leaving 10 bases not matched to a gene. CDR3 size: 15 residues. The CDR3 nucleotides read TGTGCCAGCAGCCCTGGCGTTAGCGGGAGATACGAGCAGTACGTC. It yields the protein CASSPGVSGRYEQYV.

The sample holds one count of this clone. The V call is TRBV7-8, the J call TRBJ2-3, with 10 bases aligning to TRBD2. Germline-derived CDR1 and CDR2 are SGHVS and FQNEAQ. CDR3 size: 16 residues. Trimming took 4 bases from V and 2 from J; bases not matched to a gene: 6. In DNA, the CDR3 is TGTGCCAGCAGCTACTCCGGGACTAGCGACACAGATACGCAGTATTTT. Translating gives CASSYSGTSDTDTQYF.

The V and J genes are TRBV5-1 and TRBJ2-1, with a weak D call TRBD2 (6 bases). The CDR3 length is 15 residues. Germline-derived CDR1 and CDR2 are SGHRS and YFSETQ. Between the trimmed V and J ends, which lost 1 base and 5 bases, there was a span of 13 bases. In DNA form, the CDR3 reads TGCGCCAGCAGCTTGTTGGGGGAGGTCCACAATGAGCAGTTCTTC. It translates to CASSLLGEVHNEQFF. The full variable domain, with the rest looked up from reference TRBV5-1 and TRBJ2-1, is KAGVTQTPRYLIKTRGQQVTLSCSPISGHRSVSWYQQTPGQGLQFLFEYFSETQRNKGNFPGRFSGRQFSNSRSEMNVSTLELGDSALYLCASSLLGEVHNEQFFGPGTRLTVL.

The chain joins TRBV5-1 to TRBJ2-4, with a possible D match to TRBD2 (6 bases). CDR1 is SGHRS, CDR2 YFSETQ, per germline. This CDR3 spans 14 amino acids. V gave up 3 bases and J gave up 2 bases, with 9 bases separating them. The CDR3 DNA reads TGCGCCAGCAGCTCCGGGAGTACCAAAAACATTCAGTACTTC. Amino acids: CASSSGSTKNIQYF.